Shown below are 16 T cell receptor beta chains from a single sample sequenced in a study of tumor-infiltrating lymphocytes in primary liver carcinoma. Researchers drew blood RNA from unsorted whole blood and extracted germline DNA as well. TCR beta cDNA was prepared out of 500 ng total RNA by means of a constant-region primer. Three nested multiplex PCR rounds of slightly modified ARM-PCR generated TCR beta libraries. The first two PCR rounds, around 11 cycles each, used TRBV1-TRBV30 forward primers and a C-beta reverse primer. Each CDR3 protein gets one entry after TCRdb re-called the multiplex PCR reads with MiXCR. Among roughly 180,000 distinct CDR3 sequences listed, around 60% were seen once. The specimen was peripheral blood. The receptors derive from a man aged 35 to 55 with primary liver carcinoma and hepatitis B virus infection.

The V and J genes are TRBV6-6 and TRBJ2-5, with D possibly TRBD1 on 6 matching bases. Germline-derived CDR1 and CDR2 are MNHNY and SVGAGI (reference sequence). This CDR3 spans 19 amino acids. With 1 base removed from V and 3 bases from J, the gap between germline ends came to 24 bases. The CDR3 region has the DNA TGTGCCAGCAGTTACTTGGGACATGGGGCGCTTAATAAGGAAGAGACCCAGTACTTC. Translated: CASSYLGHGALNKEETQYF.

This clonotype showed up just a few times. V usage is TRBV1 and J usage is TRBJ2-1; the D call of TRBD1 is as the table states it, not checked on the DNA. TRBV1 is given as a pseudogene. The CDR3 contains 14 residues. The chain's CDR3 is CTSGRDWGYNEQFF. In nucleotides, the CDR3 is TGCACCAGCGGCCGGGACTGGGGCTACAATGAGCAGTTCTTC.

The chain is built from TRBV28 and TRBJ2-3; tentatively, D is TRBD1 or TRBD2 (5 bases each). This CDR3 has 16 residues. Trimming removed 5 bases from V and 3 bases from J, with 18 bases in between. Per the germline V gene, CDR1 is MDHEN and CDR2 is SYDVKM. The CDR3 loop is CASSAIGDRGTDTQYF. The CDR3 DNA is TGTGCCAGCAGTGCGATCGGGGATAGGGGAACAGATACGCAGTATTTT.

Turning to this clonotype: At one end, the junction sequence differs from germline, possibly due to a read error. The chain uses TRBV6-5 and TRBJ2-1; D uncertain. Germline V CDR1 and CDR2: MNHEY, SVGAGI. The CDR3 covers 13 residues. DNA for the CDR3: TGTGCCAGAAGTTACTCTCCGCACAATGAGCAGTTCTTC. Protein sequence: CARSYSPHNEQFF.

A word on this clonotype: Germline is not matched at one junction end, which may reflect a read error. The V and J genes are TRBV11-2 and TRBJ2-2; TRBD2 is a possible D gene (5 bases). The CDR3 has 12 amino acids. Germline CDR1 SGHAT, CDR2 FQNNGV. CDR3 sequence (DNA): TGTGCCGGCAGCACAAACACCGGGGAGCTGTTATTT. This encodes CAGSTNTGELLF.

The sample holds a few counts of this clonotype. This chain connects TRBV30 to TRBJ2-7; TRBD2 agrees at 13 bases. Looked up from germline, CDR1 is GTSNPN and CDR2 is SVGIG (reference sequence). The V and J ends lost 1 base and 7 bases, in that order; junction bases with no gene match: 7. The CDR3 runs 15 residues. This CDR3 is CAWSAGLAGDWEQYF. The CDR3 nucleotides are TGTGCCTGGAGTGCCGGACTAGCGGGAGATTGGGAGCAGTACTTC. Full variable domain (remainder filled in from reference TRBV30 and TRBJ2-7): SQTIHQWPATLVQPVGSPLSLECTVEGTSNPNLYWYRQAAGRGLQLLFYSVGIGQISSEVPQNLSASRPQDRQFILSSKKLLLSDSGFYLCAWSAGLAGDWEQYFGPGTRLTVT.

This clonotype was counted only a few times. This may come from a read error, since a much larger clone is one base off. The V and J genes are TRBV6-1 and TRBJ2-7, with TRBD1 identical over 11 bases. This CDR3 contains 13 residues. V trimming: 4 bases; J trimming: 5 bases; junction bases outside the gene matches: 1. Looked up from germline, CDR1 is MNHNS and CDR2 is SASEGT. For the CDR3, the DNA is TGTGCCAGCAGTGGGACAGGGGGCCACGAGCAGTACTTC. Translation: CASSGTGGHEQYF.

CDR3 protein: CAISELGGSYEQYF. CDR3 coding DNA: TGTGCCATCAGTGAGCTCGGCGGGTCCTACGAGCAGTACTTC. The chain carries TRBV10-3 and TRBJ2-7; the D gene is possibly TRBD2 (5 bases). Germline CDR1 and CDR2: ENHRY and SYGVKD. V lost 2 bases, J lost 1 base, and 9 bases lay in between. The CDR3 has 14 amino acids.

This clonotype was detected many times. The chain has TRBV29-1 and TRBJ2-7, with D unclear. There are 13 residues in the CDR3. The germline V and J ends were trimmed by 3 bases and 4 bases, with 13 bases remaining between them. The germline V gene encodes CDR1 SQVTM and CDR2 ANQGSEA. The CDR3 DNA is TGCAGCGTTGAGTACCCGGCGAGTTACGAGCAGTACTTC. It translates to CSVEYPASYEQYF.

The J gene is TRBJ2-1, the V gene TRBV11-2; TRBD2 is a possible D gene (6 bases). Germline V lookup: CDR1 SGHAT, CDR2 FQNNGV. The CDR3 length is 15 residues. Deletions cut 2 bases from V and 13 bases from J, with 21 bases between. The CDR3 sequence: CASSLTGGGGLNQFF. The CDR3 DNA reads as TGTGCCAGCAGCTTAACCGGGGGTGGTGGGTTGAATCAGTTCTTC.

To note about this clonotype: Since a much larger clone is just one base distant, this may be a read error. The rearrangement links TRBV11-2 to TRBJ2-1; TRBD2 agrees at 11 bases. This CDR3 is built from 19 residues. Germline loops: CDR1 SGHAT, CDR2 FQNNGV. The CDR3 loop is CANSLVRLAGGENYNEQFF. The CDR3 region has the DNA TGTGCCAACAGCTTAGTACGGCTAGCGGGGGGTGAAAACTACAATGAGCAGTTCTTC.

This clonotype occurred once. Without the conserved terminal phenylalanine or tryptophan, this CDR3 likely stems from a read error. The chain uses TRBV11-2 and TRBJ2-3; a possible D gene is TRBD2 (5 bases). This CDR3 region has 14 residues. The V gene's germline CDR1 is SGHAT and CDR2 FQNNGV. CDR3 residues: CAGSLEGSRDTQYS. The DNA of the CDR3 is TGTGCCGGCAGCTTAGAGGGCAGCAGGGATACGCAGTATTCT.

Turning to this clonotype: This may arise from a read error, as a much more abundant clone is one base away. V usage is TRBV4-1 and J usage is TRBJ2-5; D call uncertain. Germline CDR1 is MGHRA and CDR2 is YSYEKL. CDR3 length: 14 residues. CDR3 sequence (DNA): TGCGCCAGCAGCCAAGTTTCCAGTGACAAGACCCAGCACTTC. Translating gives CASSQVSSDKTQHF.

This clonotype appeared many times. The chain combines TRBV11-2 with TRBJ2-3; TRBD2 agrees at 10 bases. The CDR3 has 14 residues. The germline V gene has CDR1 SGHAT and CDR2 FQNNGV. Trimming at V came to 5 bases and at J to 5 bases, leaving 4 bases not matched to a gene. CDR3 region: CASSATSGLDTQYF. The CDR3 bases are TGTGCCAGCAGCGCGACTAGCGGGTTAGATACGCAGTATTTT.

In its sample, this clonotype was seen many times. The chain is built from TRBV11-2 and TRBJ2-2; unclear D gene. The V end lost 5 bases, the J end lost 2 bases, and 3 bases lay between the germline ends. The germline V gene encodes CDR1 SGHAT and CDR2 FQNNGV. There are 12 residues in the CDR3. CDR3 sequence reads: CASSTNTGELFF. The CDR3 DNA is TGTGCCAGCAGCACAAACACCGGGGAGCTGTTTTTT.

The V call is TRBV11-3, the J call TRBJ2-7, with D perhaps given as TRBD1 or TRBD2 (5 bases each). Trimming cost V 4 bases and J 6 bases, with 16 bases left between them. Germline V CDR1 and CDR2: SGHNT, YENEEA. The length of the CDR3 is 14 residues. Here the CDR3 DNA reads TGTGCCAGCAGCTCTCGGGACCCTCTACCCGAGCAGTACTTC. This encodes CASSSRDPLPEQYF.